These T cell receptor beta chains were read from a single sample in a study of Ad26.COV2.S vaccination and SARS-CoV-2 variants. Sequencing used immunoSEQ multiplex PCR; TCRdb keeps in-frame clones, though not all of them. The table includes fewer than 400,000 clones, 90% detected once. The sample was peripheral blood, taken in a trial of Ad26.COV2.S vaccine versus placebo. These receptors originate from a person between 18 and 65 years old who received the Ad26.COV2.S COVID-19 vaccine or a placebo. The CDR3 runs from the conserved cysteine through the conserved F or W. The D gene is left open where the match is weak. Rows may omit the clone size; those that give it use once, few, many or a size class.

d_call	clone_size	v_call	j_call	cdr3_aa	cdr3_nt
-	-	TRBV10-3	TRBJ1-1	CAISESSGPDTEAFF	TGTGCCATCAGTGAGTCGTCAGGACCGGACACTGAAGCTTTCTTT
-	-	TRBV7-9	TRBJ2-3	CASSLGEARTSNTQYF	TGTGCCAGCAGCTTAGGGGAAGCGAGGACTTCAAATACGCAGTATTTT
TRBD2	-	TRBV7-3	TRBJ2-1	CASSPGTSGGIWNEQFF	TGTGCCAGCAGCCCTGGGACTAGCGGGGGGATTTGGAATGAGCAGTTCTTC
TRBD1	-	TRBV6-2/TRBV6-3	TRBJ1-3	CASSRRDSSGNTIYF	TGTGCCAGCAGTCGCCGGGACAGCTCTGGAAACACCATATATTTT
-	-	TRBV5-6	TRBJ1-2	CASSLAGRSNYGYTF	TGTGCCAGCAGCTTGGCTGGGCGTTCTAACTATGGCTACACCTTC
TRBD1	-	TRBV30	TRBJ2-2	CAWNRGPYTGELFF	TGTGCCTGGAACAGGGGGCCCTACACCGGGGAGCTGTTTTTT
-	-	TRBV2	TRBJ1-1	CASSGTLNTEAFF	TGTGCCAGCAGTGGGACGTTGAACACTGAAGCTTTCTTT
TRBD1	-	TRBV5-1	TRBJ1-3	CASSSTGQVSGNTIYF	TGCGCCAGCAGCTCGACCGGACAGGTCTCTGGAAACACCATATATTTT
TRBD1	-	TRBV4-3	TRBJ1-1	CASSQEPQGANTEAFF	TGCGCCAGCAGCCAAGAGCCCCAGGGGGCGAACACTGAAGCTTTCTTT
-	-	TRBV4-1	TRBJ2-2	CASSQVGLSTNTGELFF	TGCGCCAGCAGCCAAGTGGGGTTGTCAACAAACACCGGGGAGCTGTTTTTT
-	-	TRBV4-3	TRBJ1-2	CASSQEDYGYTF	TGCGCCAGCAGCCAAGAGGACTATGGCTACACCTTC
TRBD1	once	TRBV27	TRBJ2-3	CASQQGWATDTQYF	TGTGCCAGCCAACAGGGGTGGGCTACAGATACGCAGTATTTT
TRBD1	-	TRBV13	TRBJ2-7	CASSLGTGGSEQYF	TGTGCCAGCAGCTTAGGGACAGGGGGCAGCGAGCAGTACTTC
-	few	TRBV24-1	TRBJ2-1	CATSGGVLNEQFF	TGTGCCACCAGTGGAGGGGTCCTCAATGAGCAGTTCTTC
-	-	TRBV23-1	TRBJ2-5	CARGMETQYF	TGCGCCAGGGGAATGGAGACCCAGTACTTC
-	-	TRBV11-2	TRBJ1-3	CASSATRLGGFSGNTIYF	TGTGCCAGCAGCGCCACCCGACTAGGGGGGTTCTCTGGAAACACCATATATTTT
-	-	TRBV28	TRBJ2-2	CASSLTPGGTGELFF	TGTGCCAGCAGCTTGACTCCCGGGGGCACCGGGGAGCTGTTTTTT
-	-	TRBV7-6	TRBJ1-1	CASTPRAEGTAGWAFF	TGTGCCAGCACCCCCCGGGCTGAGGGGACGGCGGGTTGGGCTTTCTTT
TRBD2	-	TRBV4-2	TRBJ2-3	CASSQEITSGSSSTDTQYF	TGTGCCAGCAGCCAAGAAATTACTAGCGGGAGTTCTAGCACAGATACGCAGTATTTT
TRBD1	-	TRBV18	TRBJ2-7	CASSSDRGVEEQYF	TGTGCCAGCTCAAGCGACAGGGGTGTCGAGGAGCAGTACTTC
-	-	TRBV19	TRBJ2-6	CASSMQGTGANVLTF	TGTGCCAGTAGTATGCAAGGCACTGGGGCCAACGTCCTGACTTTC
TRBD2	-	TRBV5-1	TRBJ2-2	CASSHLAGGDGELFF	TGCGCCAGCAGCCATCTGGCGGGAGGAGACGGGGAGCTGTTTTTT
TRBD1	-	TRBV27	TRBJ1-1	CASSRVDRIRNTEAFF	TGTGCCAGCTCTAGGGTGGACAGGATCAGGAACACTGAAGCTTTCTTT
-	-	TRBV6-5	TRBJ1-1	CASTRDGPHTEAFF	TGTGCCAGCACCAGAGACGGCCCCCACACTGAAGCTTTCTTT
-	-	TRBV6-6	TRBJ1-1	CAVGYNTEAFF	TGTGCCGTAGGGTATAACACTGAAGCTTTCTTT
-	-	TRBV5-1	TRBJ1-1	CASSLQGGTEAFF	TGCGCCAGCAGCTTACAGGGTGGCACTGAAGCTTTCTTT
-	once	TRBV30	TRBJ1-4	CAWRGGLGKLFF	TGTGCCTGGAGGGGGGGACTTGGAAAACTGTTTTTT
TRBD1	few	TRBV19	TRBJ1-2	CASSVPGQGAIGYGYTF	TGTGCCAGTAGTGTCCCGGGACAGGGGGCTATCGGCTATGGCTACACCTTC
TRBD1	-	TRBV6-5	TRBJ1-2	CANFSDRGLYGYTF	TGTGCCAACTTCTCAGACAGGGGCCTATATGGCTACACCTTC
-	-	TRBV4-2	TRBJ1-5	CASSLASYGDQPQHF	TGTGCCAGCAGCCTAGCGTCGTACGGGGATCAGCCCCAGCATTTT
-	-	TRBV30	TRBJ1-1	CAWSGSINTEAFF	TGTGCCTGGAGTGGCAGCATCAACACTGAAGCTTTCTTT
-	-	TRBV5-5	TRBJ1-4	CASSWGLATNEKLFF	TGTGCCAGCAGCTGGGGATTGGCAACTAATGAAAAACTGTTTTTT
TRBD1	-	TRBV13	TRBJ2-3	CASSYLDLRDRASDTQYF	TGTGCCAGCAGCTACTTAGATCTCCGCGACAGGGCTTCAGATACGCAGTATTTT
-	-	TRBV7-2	TRBJ1-2	CASSLSSLQDLDGYTF	TGTGCCAGCAGCTTATCAAGCCTACAGGACTTGGATGGCTACACCTTC